The next 13 T cell receptor beta chains were all read from a single sample in a study of blood T cell repertoires in COVID-19. Here immunoSEQ multiplex PCR was the method, and the copy in TCRdb shows in-frame clones only, minus some. The sample has approximately 270,000 clones, approximately 90% seen once. Sequenced: PBMCs or T cells enriched from blood (not recorded which). The source of these receptors is a man in his forties or fifties who had been exposed to COVID-19.

The chain uses TRBV5-1 and TRBJ1-3, with 8 positions matching TRBD1. The CDR3 has 17 residues. Germline assignment: CDR1 SGHRS and CDR2 YFSETQ. Unmatched junction bases numbered 9, after V lost 2 bases and J lost 2 bases. CDR3 in DNA: TGCGCCAGCAGCTTTTCCGGGACAGGTTACGCTGGAAACACCATATATTTT. It codes for CASSFSGTGYAGNTIYF.

The chain has TRBV16 and TRBJ2-1; 7 bases align to TRBD2. CDR1 and CDR2 (germline): KGHSY, FQNENV. This CDR3 is 15 amino acids long. The ends lost 0 bases at V and 6 bases at J; junction bases unmatched: 5. The CDR3 spells CASSQSRTSSNEQFF. CDR3 nucleotides: TGTGCCAGCAGCCAATCCCGGACTAGTTCCAATGAGCAGTTCTTC.

The CDR3 loop reads CASSELSGASYEQYF. The CDR3 DNA sequence: TGTGCCAGCAGTGAACTTAGCGGGGCCTCCTACGAGCAGTACTTC. This chain connects TRBV6-1 to TRBJ2-7, with 8 bases that match TRBD2. Germline assignment: CDR1 MNHNS and CDR2 SASEGT. V gave up 2 bases and J gave up 0 bases; unmatched junction bases: 3. The CDR3 spans 15 residues.

This rearrangement joins TRBV9 to TRBJ1-3; no definite D call. There are 13 residues in the CDR3. Germline-derived CDR1 and CDR2 are SGDLS and YYNGEE. With 0 bases removed from V and 6 bases from J, the gap between germline ends came to 7 bases. The CDR3 region has the DNA TGTGCCAGCAGCGTAGAAATAGAAAACACCATATATTTT. Translating gives CASSVEIENTIYF.

The chain employs TRBV10-1 and TRBJ2-7; 10 bases are a match to TRBD1. Germline V gene sequence: CDR1 WNHNN, CDR2 SYGVQD (reference sequence). The length of the CDR3 is 16 residues. V shed 3 bases, J shed 5 bases, and the junction held 10 bases outside the gene matches. DNA for the CDR3: TGCGCCAGCAGTGACTTCGCCGGGACAGGGGTAAACGAGCAGTACTTC. This gives the protein CASSDFAGTGVNEQYF.

The chain recombines TRBV19 with TRBJ1-1, with D possibly being TRBD1 (5 bases). The CDR3 runs 14 residues. V lost 6 bases to trimming and J lost 6 bases, with 17 bases between them. Per germline, CDR1 LNHDA and CDR2 SQIVND (reference sequence). The CDR3 reads CASRNSYWGAEAFF. The CDR3 DNA sequence: TGTGCCAGTAGGAATTCTTATTGGGGGGCTGAAGCTTTCTTT.

This sequence joins TRBV29-1 and TRBJ2-1; TRBD2 agrees at 11 bases. The V segment lost 3 bases and the J segment 3 bases; nucleotides outside the gene matches: 7. Germline assignment: CDR1 SQVTM and CDR2 ANQGSEA. CDR3 length: 16 residues. The CDR3 DNA reads as TGCAGCGTTGAGGCCCGACTAGCGGGAAGCTACAATGAGCAGTTCTTC. This translates into CSVEARLAGSYNEQFF.

The chain links TRBV3-1 (or the pseudogene TRBV3-2) to TRBJ1-3; D not certain. Trimming removed 0 bases from V and 3 bases from J, with 9 bases in between. CDR3 length: 15 residues. Looked up from germline, CDR1 is LGHDT and CDR2 is YNNKEL (reference sequence). Here the CDR3 DNA reads TGTGCCAGCAGCCAAGATGGCGGGGTTGGAAACACCATATATTTT. It yields the protein CASSQDGGVGNTIYF.

Only one count was recorded for this clone. J is TRBJ1-6 and V is TRBV18, with D unresolved. Germline CDR1 is KGHSH and CDR2 is LQKENI. CDR3 length: 14 residues. V was trimmed by 2 bases and J by 5 bases, leaving 7 bases between them. The CDR3 nucleotides are TGTGCCAGCTCACCAAACGGGGATAATTCACCCCTCCACTTT. Its protein product is CASSPNGDNSPLHF.

The gene calls are TRBV5-4 and TRBJ2-1; 13 bases align to TRBD2. The CDR3 is 20 residues long. Germline CDR1 SGHNT, CDR2 YYREEE (reference sequence). Germline trimming cut 0 bases from V and 7 bases from J; bases unmatched to any gene: 16. The CDR3 region is CASSLAVTLAGGPLPNEQFF. The CDR3 DNA is TGTGCCAGCAGCTTGGCGGTTACACTAGCGGGAGGGCCACTACCGAATGAGCAGTTCTTC.

This chain links TRBV12-5 with TRBJ1-2, with D unresolved. Germline CDR1 and CDR2: LGHNT and FRNRAP. V shed 4 bases and J shed 4 bases, with 10 bases lying between them. The CDR3 contains 13 residues. CDR3 sequence reads: CASGSGEPYGYTF. The DNA for the CDR3 is TGTGCTAGTGGTTCCGGAGAACCCTATGGCTACACCTTC. Variable domain in full (rest from reference TRBV12-5 and TRBJ1-2): DARVTQTPRHKVTEMGQEVTMRCQPILGHNTVFWYRQTMMQGLELLAYFRNRAPLDDSGMPKDRFSAEMPDATLATLKIQPSEPRDSAVYFCASGSGEPYGYTFGSGTRLTVV.

The rearrangement links TRBV11-3 to TRBJ2-7, with 8 bases matching TRBD1. This CDR3 comprises 15 residues. With V trimmed by 4 bases and J by 2 bases, 7 bases remained unmatched. The V gene's germline CDR1 is SGHNT and CDR2 YENEEA. CDR3 coding DNA: TGTGCCAGCAGCTCGGAAGGACAGGGAACCTACGAGCAGTACTTC. Protein product: CASSSEGQGTYEQYF.

This chain uses TRBV4-1 with TRBJ2-7, with D possibly matching TRBD2 (5 bases). V was pared by 2 bases and J by 4 bases, with 12 bases between. Germline lookup yields CDR1 MGHRA and CDR2 YSYEKL. The CDR3 runs 14 residues. The CDR3 DNA reads TGCGCCAGCAGCCAACCGGGAAGCAAATACGAGCAGTACTTC. Amino acids: CASSQPGSKYEQYF.